This TCR beta chain was observed in a study of cytomegalovirus exposure and HLA in healthy donors. Though nominally healthy at sampling, donors likely had unrecorded immune exposures. This clone was detected only a few times. Its antigen is unknown. The PCR employed 60 Vbeta primers together with 13 Jbeta primers. The table came from immunoSEQ multiplex PCR; TCRdb's copy has only in-frame clones and leaves some out. The table lists over 120,000 clones, roughly 10% of them singletons. From germline, CDR1 is MDHEN and CDR2 SYDVKM. The CDR3 totals 15 residues. The junction had 6 bases not matched to a gene; V was cut back by 6 bases and J by 2 bases. General study findings and limits: A missense DCLRE1C variant was associated with V- and J-gene trimming of TCR beta chains in a later analysis, and an independent cohort replicated the association. Some highly shared sequence variants likely arose as a pipeline artifact. Most TCR sequences were uncommon, yet certain public TCRs appeared in many donors.

The TCR originated in a man over 45 in good health and CMV-seronegative. The rearrangement uses TRBV28 and TRBJ2-1, with 8 bases matching TRBD2. Material: PBMCs. The CDR3 loop is CASRPTSGAYNEQFF. The CDR3 DNA reads as TGTGCCAGCAGGCCCACTAGCGGCGCCTACAATGAGCAGTTCTTC.